The T cell receptor beta chain described here comes from a study of control samples from healthy donors and cancer patients. This clone was seen just once. The table came from immunoSEQ multiplex PCR; TCRdb's copy has only in-frame clones and leaves some out. Of 12,000 to 15,000 clones in the sample, approximately 80% were seen once. This CDR3 is built from 18 residues. The germline V and J ends were trimmed by 6 bases and 0 bases, with 21 bases remaining between them. Per germline, CDR1 KGHSH and CDR2 LQKENI. V gene TRBV18 combines with J gene TRBJ2-1; TRBD1 is a possible D gene (6 bases). The sequenced material came from formalin-fixed, paraffin-embedded tissue. The receptor was derived from a female donor with lung cancer. The CDR3 loop reads CASSEYPDRSGSYNEQFF. CDR3 nucleotides: TGTGCCAGCTCCGAATACCCAGACAGGTCAGGCTCCTACAATGAGCAGTTCTTC.